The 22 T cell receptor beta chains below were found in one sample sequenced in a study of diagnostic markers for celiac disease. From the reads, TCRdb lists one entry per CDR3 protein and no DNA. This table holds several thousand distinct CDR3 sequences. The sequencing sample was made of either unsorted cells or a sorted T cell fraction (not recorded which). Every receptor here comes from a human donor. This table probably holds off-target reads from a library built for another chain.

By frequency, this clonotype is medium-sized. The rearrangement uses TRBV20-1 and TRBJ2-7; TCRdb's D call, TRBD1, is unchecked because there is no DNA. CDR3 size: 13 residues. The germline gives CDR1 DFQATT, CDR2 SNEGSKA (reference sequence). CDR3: CSAGGVPSYEQYF.

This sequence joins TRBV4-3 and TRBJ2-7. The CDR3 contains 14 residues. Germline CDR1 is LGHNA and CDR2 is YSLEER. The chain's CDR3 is CASSQMGSSYEQYF.

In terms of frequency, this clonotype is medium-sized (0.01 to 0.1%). The CDR3 reads CSAAAQGAGQETQYF. V and J are TRBV29-1 and TRBJ2-5; the TRBD1 assignment by TCRdb is unverifiable without DNA. This CDR3 region has 15 residues. The V gene's germline CDR1 is SQVTM and CDR2 ANQGSEA.

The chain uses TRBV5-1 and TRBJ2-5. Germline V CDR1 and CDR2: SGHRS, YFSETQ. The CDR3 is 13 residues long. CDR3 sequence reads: CASSLNPRETQYF.

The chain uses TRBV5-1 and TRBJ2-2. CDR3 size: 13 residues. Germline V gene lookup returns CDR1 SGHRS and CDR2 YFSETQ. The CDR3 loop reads CASSLDRPGELFF.

The CDR3 loop reads CASSPLGGGNTDTQYF. The V call is TRBV5-1, the J call TRBJ2-3; there is no DNA to check the TCRdb D call of TRBD1. This CDR3 is 16 amino acids long. Looked up from germline, CDR1 is SGHRS and CDR2 is YFSETQ. Combining the CDR3 with reference TRBV5-1 and TRBJ2-3 gives the whole variable domain KAGVTQTPRYLIKTRGQQVTLSCSPISGHRSVSWYQQTPGQGLQFLFEYFSETQRNKGNFPGRFSGRQFSNSRSEMNVSTLELGDSALYLCASSPLGGGNTDTQYFGPGTRLTVL.

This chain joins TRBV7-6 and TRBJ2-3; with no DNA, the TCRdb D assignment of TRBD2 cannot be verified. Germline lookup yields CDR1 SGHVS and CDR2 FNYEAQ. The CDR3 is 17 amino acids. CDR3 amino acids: CASSLDWEERYTDTQYF.

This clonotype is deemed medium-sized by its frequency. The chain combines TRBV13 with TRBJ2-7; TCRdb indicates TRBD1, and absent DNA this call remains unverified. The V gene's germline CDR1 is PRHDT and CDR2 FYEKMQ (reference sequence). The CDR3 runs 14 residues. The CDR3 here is CASSRRQGAYEQYF.

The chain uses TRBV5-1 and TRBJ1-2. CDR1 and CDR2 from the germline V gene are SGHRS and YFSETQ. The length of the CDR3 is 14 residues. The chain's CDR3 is CASGGSSNNYGYTF.

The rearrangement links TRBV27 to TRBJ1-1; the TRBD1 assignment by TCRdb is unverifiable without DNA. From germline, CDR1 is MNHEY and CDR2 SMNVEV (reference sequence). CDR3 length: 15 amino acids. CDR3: CASSPPDRVHTEAFF.

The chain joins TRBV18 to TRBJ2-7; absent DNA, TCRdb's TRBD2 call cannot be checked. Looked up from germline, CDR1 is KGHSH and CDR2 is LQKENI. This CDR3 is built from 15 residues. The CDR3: CASSDRGTSFHEQYF.

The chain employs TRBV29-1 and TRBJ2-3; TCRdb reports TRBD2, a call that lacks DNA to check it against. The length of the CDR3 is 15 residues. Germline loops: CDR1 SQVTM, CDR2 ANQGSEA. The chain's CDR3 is CSVEDVGRTQDTQYF.

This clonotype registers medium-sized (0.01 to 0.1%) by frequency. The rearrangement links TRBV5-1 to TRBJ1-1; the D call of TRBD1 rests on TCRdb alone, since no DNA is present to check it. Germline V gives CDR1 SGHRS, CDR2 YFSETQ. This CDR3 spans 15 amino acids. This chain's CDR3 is CASSPYQGFDTEAFF.

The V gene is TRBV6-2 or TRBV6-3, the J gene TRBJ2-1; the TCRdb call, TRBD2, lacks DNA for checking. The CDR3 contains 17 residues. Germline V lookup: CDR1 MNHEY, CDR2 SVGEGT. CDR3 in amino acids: CASRRALELRDYNEQFF.

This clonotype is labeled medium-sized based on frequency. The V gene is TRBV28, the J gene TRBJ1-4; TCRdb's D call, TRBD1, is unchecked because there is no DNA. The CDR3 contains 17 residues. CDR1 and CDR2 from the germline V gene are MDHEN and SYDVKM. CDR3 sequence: CASSLIGEQGVREKLFF.

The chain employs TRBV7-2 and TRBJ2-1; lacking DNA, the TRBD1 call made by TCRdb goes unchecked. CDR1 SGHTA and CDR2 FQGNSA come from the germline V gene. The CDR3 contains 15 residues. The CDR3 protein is CASSLFGTQYNEQFF.

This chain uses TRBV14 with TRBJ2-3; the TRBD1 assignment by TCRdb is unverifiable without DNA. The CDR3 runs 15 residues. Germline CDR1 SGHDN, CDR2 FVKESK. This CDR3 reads CASSYAFGGTDTQYF.

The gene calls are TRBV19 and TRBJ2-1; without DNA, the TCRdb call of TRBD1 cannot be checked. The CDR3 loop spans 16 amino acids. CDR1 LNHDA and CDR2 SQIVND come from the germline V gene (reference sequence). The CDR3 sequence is CASSIRGQGTYNEQFF.

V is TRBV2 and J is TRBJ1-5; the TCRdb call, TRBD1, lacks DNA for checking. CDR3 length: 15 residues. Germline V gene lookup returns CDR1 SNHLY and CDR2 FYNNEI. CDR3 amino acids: CASSDQGQGNQPQHF.

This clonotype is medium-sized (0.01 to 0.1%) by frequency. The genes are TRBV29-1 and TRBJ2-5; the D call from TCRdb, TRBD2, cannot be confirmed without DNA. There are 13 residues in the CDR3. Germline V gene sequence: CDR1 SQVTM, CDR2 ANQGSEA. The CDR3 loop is CSASAGFGETQYF.

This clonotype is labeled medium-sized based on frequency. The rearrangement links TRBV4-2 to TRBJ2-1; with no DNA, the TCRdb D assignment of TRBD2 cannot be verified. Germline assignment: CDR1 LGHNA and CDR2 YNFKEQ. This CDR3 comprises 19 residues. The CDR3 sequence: CASSQDLAAVAGDYNEQFF.

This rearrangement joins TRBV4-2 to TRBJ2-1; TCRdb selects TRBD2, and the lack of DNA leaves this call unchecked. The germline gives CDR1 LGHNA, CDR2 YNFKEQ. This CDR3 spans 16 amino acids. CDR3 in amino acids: CASSHYSGTSYNEQFF.